The clone carrying this T cell receptor beta chain was counted between two and nine times. This sample is part of a study of blood T cell repertoires in COVID-19. The wider study: Some COVID-19 samples were acute and others convalescent; all came from the United States, Italy and Spain. PBMCs, B-cell-depleted T cells, or T cells were the source of the cDNA or gDNA that made up the material.

Sequencing was performed with immunoSEQ multiplex PCR; in TCRdb, only in-frame clones are kept and a portion is missing. The table shows around 190,000 clones, with 65% to 80% occurring only once. CDR1 and CDR2 (germline): SGHNT, YYREEE (reference sequence). This CDR3 contains 16 residues. The trim removed 5 bases at V and 1 base at J, leaving 4 bases unmatched. This receptor was obtained from a woman between 45 and 60 years old with acute COVID-19. This rearrangement joins TRBV5-4 to TRBJ2-2, with 11 bases aligning to TRBD2. Sequencing input: PBMCs or T cells enriched from blood (not recorded which). CDR3 sequence reads: CASSSGLAGNTGELFF. The CDR3 DNA sequence: TGTGCCAGCAGTTCCGGACTAGCGGGGAACACCGGGGAGCTGTTTTTT.